Following are 19 T cell receptor beta chains from one sample sequenced in a study of T cell repertoires in cytomegalovirus infection. Antigen specificity for these receptors is unknown. Each CDR3 protein gets one entry after TCRdb re-called the reads with MiXCR. The sample records about half a million distinct CDR3 sequences, roughly 34% being singletons. The sequencing here drew on cultured PBMCs, taken from culture after CMV antigen stimulation. Source of these receptors: a human donor in good health (CMV status not recorded). Some clones in this sample may be carry-over from other donors' samples.

The rearrangement joins TRBV7-6 to TRBJ1-1; no definite D call. The CDR3 has 13 residues. The germline V gene has CDR1 SGHVS and CDR2 FNYEAQ. V was clipped by 1 base and J by 5 bases, with 8 bases between them. The CDR3 is CASSLDPGTEAFF. The CDR3 bases are TGTGCCAGCAGCTTAGACCCCGGGACTGAAGCTTTCTTT.

Comments on this clonotype: The germline gene is not matched at one end of the junction; a read error may be the cause. The CDR3 spells CSAGGGDTGNNEAFF. The DNA for the CDR3 is TGCAGTGCTGGGGGGGGGGACACAGGGAACAATGAAGCTTTCTTT. The gene calls are TRBV20-1 and TRBJ1-1; D possibly corresponds to TRBD1 (6 bases). The CDR3 sequence is 15 residues long. CDR1 is DFQATT and CDR2 is SNEGSKA in the germline V gene (reference sequence).

This clonotype was seen only a few times. V and J are TRBV7-2 and TRBJ1-2; TRBD1 agrees at 7 bases. With 5 bases clipped from V and 1 base from J, the junction kept 4 bases outside the gene matches. Germline CDR1 and CDR2: SGHTA and FQGNSA. The CDR3 runs to 14 residues. The CDR3 sequence: CASSPDRVNYGYTF. Here the CDR3 DNA reads TGTGCCAGCAGCCCAGACAGGGTTAACTATGGCTACACCTTC.

The chain joins TRBV12-3 or TRBV12-4 to TRBJ2-5; D remains unclear. This CDR3 region has 15 residues. Deletions cut 2 bases from V and 1 base from J, with 11 bases between. CDR3 loop: CASSLMGRSQETQYF. CDR3 DNA: TGTGCCAGCAGTTTAATGGGTCGAAGCCAAGAGACCCAGTACTTC.

The rearrangement joins TRBV11-2 to TRBJ1-2; a weak D match, TRBD1 (5 bases). Trimming stripped 6 bases from V and 5 bases from J, with 19 bases between. The CDR3 consists of 15 residues. The germline V gene encodes CDR1 SGHAT and CDR2 FQNNGV. The CDR3 sequence is CASSSLRGEGYGYTF. CDR3 bases: TGTGCCAGCAGTTCCCTTCGGGGCGAGGGGTATGGCTACACCTTC.

The V and J genes are TRBV19 and TRBJ2-7; 10 bases are shared with TRBD1. Germline assignment: CDR1 LNHDA and CDR2 SQIVND (reference sequence). J was trimmed by 11 bases and V by 10 bases; bases with no gene match: 8. The CDR3 length is 11 residues. In DNA, the CDR3 is TGTGCCACGGCGACAGGGGGCCCCAAGTACTTC. It codes for CATATGGPKYF.

This clonotype was found a few times. The chain links TRBV13 to TRBJ2-1; either TRBD1 or TRBD2 may supply D (5 bases each). V lost 5 bases and J 0 bases, leaving 23 bases between the germline ends. CDR3 length equals 19 residues. CDR1 PRHDT and CDR2 FYEKMQ come from the germline V gene (reference sequence). The CDR3 sequence is CASSPSAGTVPFSYNEQFF. CDR3 nucleotides: TGTGCCAGCAGCCCATCTGCCGGGACGGTCCCCTTCTCCTACAATGAGCAGTTCTTC.

The rearrangement links TRBV28 to TRBJ2-5; TRBD2 might be the D (5 bases). Germline lookup yields CDR1 MDHEN and CDR2 SYDVKM. V lost 3 bases to trimming and J lost 5 bases, with 10 bases between them. This CDR3 has 13 residues. CDR3 in DNA: TGTGCCAGCAGTTTGGGTAGCGAGGAGACCCAGTACTTC. Translation: CASSLGSEETQYF.

This clonotype was seen ten or more times. The genes are TRBV7-2 and TRBJ2-1; D is unresolved. The CDR3 length is 13 residues. V shed 3 bases and J shed 9 bases, with 12 bases lying between them. Germline V gene sequence: CDR1 SGHTA, CDR2 FQGNSA. This CDR3 is CASSFYLAAEQFF. The CDR3 nucleotides are TGTGCCAGCAGCTTCTACTTAGCAGCTGAGCAGTTCTTC.

This clonotype has only a few counts. The chain carries TRBV12-3 or TRBV12-4 and TRBJ1-5; D might be TRBD1 (6 bases). V lost 2 bases, J lost 5 bases, and 10 bases lay in between. This CDR3 is built from 14 residues. CDR3 sequence reads: CASSLKGVHQPQHF. Here the CDR3 DNA reads TGTGCCAGCAGTTTAAAGGGGGTCCATCAGCCCCAGCATTTT.

This chain joins TRBV19 and TRBJ2-3; 14 nucleotides align to TRBD2. V lost 5 bases, J lost 5 bases, and 3 bases stayed unmatched. The germline V gene encodes CDR1 LNHDA and CDR2 SQIVND (reference sequence). The CDR3 extends over 15 amino acids. The CDR3 nucleotides are TGTGCCAGTAGTCCGGGACTAGCGGGAGAAGATACGCAGTATTTT. It translates to CASSPGLAGEDTQYF.

This clonotype was seen only a few times. The J gene is TRBJ2-3, the V gene TRBV23-1; perhaps TRBD2 as D (6 bases). TRBV23-1 qualifies as an ORF whose function is uncertain. The V end was cut by 3 bases, the J end by 2 bases, with 12 bases between. There are 15 residues in the CDR3. The CDR3, as DNA: TGCGCCAGCAGTCACTCATCTAGCGACACAGATACGCAGTATTTT. Protein product: CASSHSSSDTDTQYF.

The chain joins TRBV20-1 to TRBJ2-1; D not certain. CDR1 is DFQATT and CDR2 is SNEGSKA in the germline V gene (reference sequence). This CDR3 spans 15 amino acids. The ends were cut back, 3 bases at V and 3 bases at J, with 15 bases in the middle. In DNA, the CDR3 is TGCAGTGCTAGTTCAGGCTCTAGAGGCTACAATGAGCAGTTCTTC. It is translated as CSASSGSRGYNEQFF.

The rearrangement uses TRBV28 and TRBJ1-4, with unresolved D. Trimming left V 7 bases short and J 8 bases short, with 17 bases between. Germline values: CDR1 MDHEN, CDR2 SYDVKM. CDR3 size: 14 residues. The CDR3 DNA reads as TGTGCCAGCAATAGGCTCCTAAGGAGCGAAAAACTGTTTTTT. It yields the protein CASNRLLRSEKLFF.

The chain uses TRBV29-1 and TRBJ2-3; D ambiguous. The CDR3 is made up of 14 amino acids. V was clipped by 0 bases and J by 3 bases, with 10 bases between them. The germline CDR1 and CDR2 sequences are SQVTM and ANQGSEA. The CDR3 region is CSVEDTALTDTQYF. As DNA, the CDR3 is TGCAGCGTTGAAGATACAGCGCTAACAGATACGCAGTATTTT.

This chain links TRBV6-2 or TRBV6-3 with TRBJ2-3; tentatively, D is TRBD2 (5 bases). Germline V gene lookup returns CDR1 MNHEY and CDR2 SVGEGT. The CDR3 consists of 13 residues. The germline V and J ends were trimmed by 7 bases and 0 bases, with 8 bases remaining between them. Here the CDR3 DNA reads TGTGCCAGCAAATCGGGAAGCACAGATACGCAGTATTTT. Translation: CASKSGSTDTQYF.

The V and J genes are TRBV6-2 or TRBV6-3 and TRBJ2-1; 11 positions agree with TRBD2. Trimming cost V 6 bases and J 7 bases; bases outside gene matches: 8. This CDR3 is built from 15 residues. Per germline, CDR1 MNHEY and CDR2 SVGEGT. The CDR3 DNA reads TGTGCCAGCAGGAAGGGACTAGCGGAAGGGAATGAGCAGTTCTTC. Protein product: CASRKGLAEGNEQFF.

This sequence joins TRBV20-1 and TRBJ2-7; no reliable D call. The V gene's germline CDR1 is DFQATT and CDR2 SNEGSKA (reference sequence). This CDR3 is 10 amino acids long. Trimming cost V 6 bases and J 4 bases, with 7 bases left between them. CDR3 loop: CSATSYEQYF. For the CDR3, the DNA is TGCAGTGCCACAAGTTACGAGCAGTACTTC.

The gene calls are TRBV6-6 and TRBJ2-2; TRBD2 aligns across 8 bases. CDR1 and CDR2 from the germline V gene are MNHNY and SVGAGI (reference sequence). The V gene end was trimmed by 6 bases and the J gene end by 4 bases; junction bases not matched to a gene: 4. The CDR3 sequence is 14 residues long. In nucleotides, the CDR3 is TGTGCCAGCAGACTAGCGGAGGGCACCGGGGAGCTGTTTTTT. Encoded protein: CASRLAEGTGELFF.